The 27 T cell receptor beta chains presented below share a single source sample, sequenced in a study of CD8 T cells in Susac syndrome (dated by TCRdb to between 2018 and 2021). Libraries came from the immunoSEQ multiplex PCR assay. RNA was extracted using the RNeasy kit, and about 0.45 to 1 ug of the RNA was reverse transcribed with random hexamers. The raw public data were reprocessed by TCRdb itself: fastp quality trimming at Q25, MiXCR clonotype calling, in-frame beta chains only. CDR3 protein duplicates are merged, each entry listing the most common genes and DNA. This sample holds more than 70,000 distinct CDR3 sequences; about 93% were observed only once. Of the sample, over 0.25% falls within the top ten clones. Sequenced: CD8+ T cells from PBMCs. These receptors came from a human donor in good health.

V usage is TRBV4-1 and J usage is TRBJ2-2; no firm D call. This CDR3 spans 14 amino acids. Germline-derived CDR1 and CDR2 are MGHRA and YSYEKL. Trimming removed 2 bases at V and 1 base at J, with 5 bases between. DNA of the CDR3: TGCGCCAGCAGCCAACGGAGGAACACCGGGGAGCTGTTTTTT. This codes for CASSQRRNTGELFF.

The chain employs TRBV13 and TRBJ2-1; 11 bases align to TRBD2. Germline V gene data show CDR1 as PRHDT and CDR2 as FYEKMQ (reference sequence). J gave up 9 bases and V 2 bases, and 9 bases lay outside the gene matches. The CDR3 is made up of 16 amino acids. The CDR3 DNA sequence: TGTGCCAGCAGCTTAAGGCTAGCGGGGGGCCCGGGTGAGCAGTTCTTC. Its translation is CASSLRLAGGPGEQFF.

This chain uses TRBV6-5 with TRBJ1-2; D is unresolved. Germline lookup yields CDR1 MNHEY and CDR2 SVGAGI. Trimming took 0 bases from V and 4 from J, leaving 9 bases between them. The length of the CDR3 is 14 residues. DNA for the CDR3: TGTGCCAGCAGTTACTCAGAGGGAGCCTATGGCTACACCTTC. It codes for CASSYSEGAYGYTF.

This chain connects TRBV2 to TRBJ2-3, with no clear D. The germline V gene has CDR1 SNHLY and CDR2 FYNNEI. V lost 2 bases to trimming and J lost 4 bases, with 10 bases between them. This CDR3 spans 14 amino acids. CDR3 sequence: CASSEFLDADTQYF. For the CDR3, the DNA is TGTGCCAGCAGTGAATTCCTAGATGCAGATACGCAGTATTTT.

CDR3 sequence reads: CASSMWGSGNTEAFF. DNA of the CDR3: TGTGCCAGTAGTATGTGGGGGAGTGGGAACACTGAAGCTTTCTTT. The chain carries TRBV19 and TRBJ1-1; possibly TRBD1 for D (5 bases). Germline V gene lookup returns CDR1 LNHDA and CDR2 SQIVND (reference sequence). The CDR3 spans 15 residues. Trimming shortened V by 3 bases and J by 1 base, and 12 bases separated the two germline ends.

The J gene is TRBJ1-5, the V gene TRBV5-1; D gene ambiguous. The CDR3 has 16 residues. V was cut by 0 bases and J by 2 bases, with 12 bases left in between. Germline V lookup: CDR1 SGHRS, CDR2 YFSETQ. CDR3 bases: TGCGCCAGCAGCTTGGAAGGCGAAATAGGCAATCAGCCCCAGCATTTT. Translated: CASSLEGEIGNQPQHF.

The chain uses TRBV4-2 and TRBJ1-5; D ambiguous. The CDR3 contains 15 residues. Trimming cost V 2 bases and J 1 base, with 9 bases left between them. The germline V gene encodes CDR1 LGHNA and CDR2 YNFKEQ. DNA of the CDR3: TGTGCCAGCAGCCAATCGACGGTAAGCAATCAGCCCCAGCATTTT. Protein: CASSQSTVSNQPQHF.

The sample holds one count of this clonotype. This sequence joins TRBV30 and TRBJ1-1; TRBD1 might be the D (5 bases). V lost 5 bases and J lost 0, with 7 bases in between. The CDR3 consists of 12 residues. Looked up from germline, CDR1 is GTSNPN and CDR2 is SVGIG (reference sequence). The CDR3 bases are TGTGCCTGGGGGACTCTGAACACTGAAGCTTTCTTT. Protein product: CAWGTLNTEAFF.

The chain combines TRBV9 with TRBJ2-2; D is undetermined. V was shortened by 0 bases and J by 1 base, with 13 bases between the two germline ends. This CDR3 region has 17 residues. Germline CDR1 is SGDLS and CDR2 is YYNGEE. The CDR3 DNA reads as TGTGCCAGCAGCGTAGGAAAGTCCCGGGTGAACACCGGGGAGCTGTTTTTT. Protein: CASSVGKSRVNTGELFF.

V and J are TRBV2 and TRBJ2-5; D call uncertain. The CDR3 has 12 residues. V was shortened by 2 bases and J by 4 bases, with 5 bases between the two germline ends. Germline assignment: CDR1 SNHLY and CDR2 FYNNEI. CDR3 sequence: CASSELRETQYF. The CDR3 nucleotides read TGTGCCAGCAGTGAACTAAGAGAGACCCAGTACTTC.

CDR3 nucleotides: TGTGCCAGCAGTTACTCAGAGGCGGGAGGGGCTGAAGCTTTCTTT. Translated, it gives CASSYSEAGGAEAFF. The chain recombines TRBV6-2 or TRBV6-3 with TRBJ1-1; D possibly corresponds to TRBD1 (5 bases). Germline CDR1 MNHEY, CDR2 SVGEGT. Between the trimmed V and J ends, which lost 0 bases and 6 bases, there was a span of 14 bases. The CDR3 runs 15 residues.

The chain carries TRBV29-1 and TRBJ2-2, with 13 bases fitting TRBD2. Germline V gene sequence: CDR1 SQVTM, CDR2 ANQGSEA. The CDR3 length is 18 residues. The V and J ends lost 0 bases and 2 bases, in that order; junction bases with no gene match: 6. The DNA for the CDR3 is TGCAGCGTTGAAGATGAGGGACTAGCGGGGCCTAACACCGGGGAGCTGTTTTTT. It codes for CSVEDEGLAGPNTGELFF.

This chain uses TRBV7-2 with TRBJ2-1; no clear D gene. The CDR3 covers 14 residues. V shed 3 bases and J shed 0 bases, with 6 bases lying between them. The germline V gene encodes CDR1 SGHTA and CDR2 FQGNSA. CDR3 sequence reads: CASSFGGSYNEQFF. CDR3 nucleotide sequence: TGTGCCAGCAGCTTTGGCGGCTCCTACAATGAGCAGTTCTTC. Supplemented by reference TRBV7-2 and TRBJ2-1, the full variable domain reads GAGVSQSPSNKVTEKGKDVELRCDPISGHTALYWYRQSLGQGLEFLIYFQGNSAPDKSGLPSDRFSAERTGGSVSTLTIQRTQQEDSAVYLCASSFGGSYNEQFFGPGTRLTVL.

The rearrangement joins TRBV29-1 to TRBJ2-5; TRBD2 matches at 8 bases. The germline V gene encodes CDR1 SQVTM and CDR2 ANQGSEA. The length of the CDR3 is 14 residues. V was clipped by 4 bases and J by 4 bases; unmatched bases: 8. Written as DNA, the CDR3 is TGCAGCGTTGTCGGTCGGGGGGGCGGAGAGACCCAGTACTTC. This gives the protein CSVVGRGGGETQYF. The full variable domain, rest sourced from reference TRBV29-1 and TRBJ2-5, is SAVISQKPSRDICQRGTSLTIQCQVDSQVTMMFWYRQQPGQSLTLIATANQGSEATYESGFVIDKFPISRPNLTFSTLTVSNMSPEDSSIYLCSVVGRGGGETQYFGPGTRLLVL.

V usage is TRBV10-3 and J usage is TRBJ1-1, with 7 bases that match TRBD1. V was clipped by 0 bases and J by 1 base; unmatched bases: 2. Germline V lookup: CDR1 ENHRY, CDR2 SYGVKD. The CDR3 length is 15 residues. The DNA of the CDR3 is TGTGCCATCAGTGAGTCGAAGGGGGCGAACACTGAAGCTTTCTTT. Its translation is CAISESKGANTEAFF.

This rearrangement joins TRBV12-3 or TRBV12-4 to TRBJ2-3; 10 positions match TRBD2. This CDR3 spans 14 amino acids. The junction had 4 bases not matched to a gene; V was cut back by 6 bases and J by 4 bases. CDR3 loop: CASRGLAFADTQYF. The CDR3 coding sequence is TGTGCCAGCAGGGGACTAGCGTTTGCAGATACGCAGTATTTT.

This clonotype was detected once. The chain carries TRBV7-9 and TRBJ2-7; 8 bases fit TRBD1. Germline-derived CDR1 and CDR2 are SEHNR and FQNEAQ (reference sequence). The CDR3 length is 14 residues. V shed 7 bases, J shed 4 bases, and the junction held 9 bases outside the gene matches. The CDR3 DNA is TGTGCCAGCACCAAGACAGGGGCCGAATACGAGCAGTACTTC. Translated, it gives CASTKTGAEYEQYF.

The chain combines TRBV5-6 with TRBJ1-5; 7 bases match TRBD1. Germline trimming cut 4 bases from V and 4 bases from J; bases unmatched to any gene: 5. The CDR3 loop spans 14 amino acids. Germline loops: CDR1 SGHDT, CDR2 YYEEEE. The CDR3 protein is CASSRGTVNQPQHF. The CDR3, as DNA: TGTGCCAGCAGCCGCGGGACAGTGAATCAGCCCCAGCATTTT.

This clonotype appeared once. CDR3 region: CASSTSRHGYTF. Here the CDR3 DNA reads TGTGCCAGTAGTACTTCGAGGCATGGCTACACCTTC. This sequence joins TRBV19 and TRBJ1-2; D gene uncertain. CDR1 is LNHDA, CDR2 SQIVND, per germline (reference sequence). CDR3 size: 12 residues. The V end lost 4 bases, the J end lost 6 bases, and 9 bases lay between the germline ends.

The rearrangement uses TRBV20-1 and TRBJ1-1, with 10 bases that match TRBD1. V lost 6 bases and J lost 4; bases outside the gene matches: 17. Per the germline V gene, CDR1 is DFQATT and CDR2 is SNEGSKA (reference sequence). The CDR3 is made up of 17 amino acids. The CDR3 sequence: CSATAGTGDGSGTEAFF. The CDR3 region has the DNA TGCAGTGCCACCGCCGGGACAGGGGATGGTTCCGGCACTGAAGCTTTCTTT.

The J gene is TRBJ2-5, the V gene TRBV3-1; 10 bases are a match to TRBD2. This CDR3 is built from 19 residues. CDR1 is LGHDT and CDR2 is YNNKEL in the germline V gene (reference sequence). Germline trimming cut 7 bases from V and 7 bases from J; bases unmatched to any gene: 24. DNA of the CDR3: TGTGCCAGCACCGGAGGAGCTAGCGGGGGTTTCACAAAACCTGGGACCCAGTACTTC. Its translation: CASTGGASGGFTKPGTQYF.

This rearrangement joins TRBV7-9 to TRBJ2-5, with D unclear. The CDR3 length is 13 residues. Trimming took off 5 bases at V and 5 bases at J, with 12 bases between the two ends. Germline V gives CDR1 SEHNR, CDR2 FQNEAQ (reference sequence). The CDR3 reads CASSLQLTETQYF. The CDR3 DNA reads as TGTGCCAGCAGCCTCCAGCTCACGGAGACCCAGTACTTC.

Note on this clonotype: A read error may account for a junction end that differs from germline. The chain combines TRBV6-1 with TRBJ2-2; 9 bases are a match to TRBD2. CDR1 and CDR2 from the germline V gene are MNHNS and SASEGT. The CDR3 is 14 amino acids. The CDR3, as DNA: TGTGCCAGCAGAGAAGCGGGGGGTATCGGGGAGCTGTTTTTT. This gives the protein CASREAGGIGELFF.

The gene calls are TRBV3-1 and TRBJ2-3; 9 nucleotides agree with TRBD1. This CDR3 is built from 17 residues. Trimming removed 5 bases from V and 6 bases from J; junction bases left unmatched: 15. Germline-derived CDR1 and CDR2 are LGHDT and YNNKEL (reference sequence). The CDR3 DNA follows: TGTGCCAGCAGCGACAGGGGACAGGGAGGTCCAATCGATACGCAGTATTTT. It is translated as CASSDRGQGGPIDTQYF.

The CDR3, as DNA: TGCAGCGTTGCGGGGGGCCAAGCTGAGCAGTTCTTC. It yields the protein CSVAGGQAEQFF. This chain uses TRBV29-1 with TRBJ2-1, with a possible D match to TRBD2 (7 bases). Per germline, CDR1 SQVTM and CDR2 ANQGSEA. The CDR3 runs 12 residues. V was clipped by 4 bases and J by 9 bases, with 13 bases between them.

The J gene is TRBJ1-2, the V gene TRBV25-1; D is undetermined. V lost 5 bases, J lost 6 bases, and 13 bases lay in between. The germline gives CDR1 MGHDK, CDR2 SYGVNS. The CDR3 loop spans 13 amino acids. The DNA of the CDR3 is TGTGCCAGCAGTATCGAGGGTCTCGATGGCTACACCTTC. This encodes CASSIEGLDGYTF.

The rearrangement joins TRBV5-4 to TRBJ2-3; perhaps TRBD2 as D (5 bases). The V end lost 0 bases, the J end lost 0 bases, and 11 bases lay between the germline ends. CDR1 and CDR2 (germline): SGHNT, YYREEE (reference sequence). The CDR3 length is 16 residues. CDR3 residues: CASSLGTGSSTDTQYF. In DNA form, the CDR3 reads TGTGCCAGCAGCTTGGGGACTGGCTCTAGCACAGATACGCAGTATTTT.